This T cell receptor beta chain was found in a study of shared clonotypes between healthy human individuals. Overall study context: There were three CD4 naive, three CD4 memory, two CD8 naive and one CD8 memory plates per donor.

With respect to this clone: Its antigen is still unknown.

Germline V lookup: CDR1 LNHDA, CDR2 SQIVND (reference sequence). Between the trimmed V and J ends, which lost 6 bases and 2 bases, there was a span of 13 bases. CDR3 length: 14 residues. General study findings and limits: Generally, naive subsets (rather than memory subsets) showed larger estimated richness. Among a handful of donors, roughly 5% of naive CD4 clonotypes were found in common.

CD4+ cell separation produced CD45RA+ naive and CD45RA-negative memory subsets. Measured with immunoSEQ multiplex PCR; TCRdb has only the in-frame clones, and not every one. Found here are approximately 2.4 million clones, nearly 97% of them singletons; the top ten hold less than 0.15%. The sequenced material came from naive CD4+ T cells sorted from blood. Subset reported: CD45RA+ positively selected. The origin of this receptor is a man younger than 30 in good health. V is TRBV19 and J is TRBJ2-5; the D gene is possibly TRBD2 (6 bases). The CDR3 loop reads CASSHRGVQETQYF. CDR3 coding DNA: TGTGCCAGTAGCCACCGCGGGGTACAAGAGACCCAGTACTTC. The full variable domain, with the rest looked up from reference TRBV19 and TRBJ2-5, is DGGITQSPKYLFRKEGQNVTLSCEQNLNHDAMYWYRQDPGQGLRLIYYSQIVNDFQKGDIAEGYSVSREKKESFPLTVTSAQKNPTAFYLCASSHRGVQETQYFGPGTRLLVL.